Sequencing of this T cell receptor beta chain was carried out in a study of OX40 agonist ivuxolimab in advanced cancers. The CDR3 totals 16 residues. With 5 bases clipped from V and 3 bases from J, the junction kept 9 bases outside the gene matches. Germline V gene data show CDR1 as SGHVS and CDR2 as FQNEAQ. TCRdb's table, derived via immunoSEQ multiplex PCR, lists solely in-frame clones and lacks some. The sample has about 82,000 clones, approximately 82% seen once. Sequences were derived from CD4+ or CD8+ T cells sorted from blood, sampled in a trial of the OX40 agonist ivuxolimab. This TCR derives from an adult with an advanced solid tumor such as melanoma, head and neck, liver or kidney cancer. The chain combines TRBV7-8 with TRBJ2-7; 11 nucleotides align to TRBD1. The CDR3 protein is CASSRFGTGGYYEQYF. In DNA, the CDR3 is TGTGCCAGCAGCCGATTTGGGACAGGGGGGTACTACGAGCAGTACTTC.